The source of this TCR beta chain is a study of blood T cell repertoires in COVID-19. Study-wide context: Material from acute and convalescent COVID-19 was sourced from the United States, Italy and Spain. The cDNA or gDNA used as material had been derived from T cells, B-cell-depleted T cells, or PBMCs.

Authors' analysis steps: Estimation of nucleated cell counts was performed using reference gene primer amplification. Measured with immunoSEQ multiplex PCR; TCRdb has only the in-frame clones, and not every one. The DNA was the basis for D and trimming; V, J and clone size are from that table. The sample records about 82,000 clones, roughly 70% being singletons. The CDR3 covers 15 residues. CDR1 is SGHTA and CDR2 is FQGNSA in the germline V gene. V was clipped by 5 bases and J by 2 bases, with 13 bases between them. Material: peripheral blood. This sequence was found in a human donor with acute or convalescent COVID-19. The donor label of this sample is uncertain. This chain connects TRBV7-2 to TRBJ1-5; D perhaps matches TRBD1 (5 bases). The CDR3, as DNA: TGTGCCAGCAGCCAAGACAGAGTTGGCAATCAGCCCCAGCATTTT. Translated: CASSQDRVGNQPQHF.